The TCR beta chain under discussion was sequenced for a study of T cells in Graves' hyperthyroidism and ophthalmopathy. Researchers barred patients who had uncontrolled infection, other autoimmune disease, pregnancy or lactation. This clonotype was seen repeatedly, ten times or more. Its antigen is as yet unknown. TCR beta CDR3 sequences were amplified from RNA transcripts. First-round RT-PCR targeting the TCR CDR3 was performed with the HTBI primer set. TCRdb redid the calling of the multiplex PCR reads with MiXCR, one entry per CDR3 protein. The table lists 660,000 or so distinct CDR3 sequences, about 45% of them singletons. This CDR3 is built from 13 residues. The V gene's germline CDR1 is KGHDR and CDR2 SFDVKD. With 8 bases removed from V and 4 bases from J, the gap between germline ends came to 10 bases. Study-level findings and limits: Most thyroid clonotypes expanded above 0.001 appeared in blood too. Model-based prediction identified ophthalmopathy a median 6.5 months prior to its onset.

The rearrangement uses TRBV24-1 and TRBJ2-2; the D is unclear. The clonotype originates from an adult man with Graves' disease, either hyperthyroidism or ophthalmopathy (not recorded which). The sequencing input was peripheral blood or thyroid tissue (not recorded which). Here the CDR3 DNA reads TGTGCCACCAATGGGCGCCCCACCGGGGAGCTGTTTTTT. The encoded protein is CATNGRPTGELFF.